A single sample gave rise to the 20 T cell receptor beta chains below, sequenced in a study of cytomegalovirus exposure and HLA in healthy donors. The PCR ran on 60 Vbeta and 13 Jbeta primers. Only in-frame clones appear in the TCRdb table, and some are missing; sequencing was by immunoSEQ multiplex PCR. Of over 100,000 clones in the sample, just under 75% were seen once. The sequenced sample consisted of PBMCs. Receptor source: a middle-aged man in good health and CMV-seropositive.

This rearrangement joins TRBV4-1 to TRBJ1-4; 9 nucleotides line up with TRBD1. This CDR3 spans 14 amino acids. J was trimmed by 8 bases and V by 5 bases; bases with no gene match: 6. Per germline, CDR1 MGHRA and CDR2 YSYEKL. The CDR3 nucleotides are TGCGCCAGCAGCTACACAGGGGGCAGGGAAAAACTGTTTTTT. Translated: CASSYTGGREKLFF.

This clone showed up just a few times. The chain is built from TRBV25-1 and TRBJ2-5, with 7 nucleotides matching TRBD1. V shed 5 bases, J shed 5 bases, and the junction held 8 bases outside the gene matches. CDR3 length equals 14 residues. CDR1 is MGHDK, CDR2 SYGVNS, per germline. The CDR3 nucleotides read TGTGCCAGCAGTCCGACAGGGTCCGGGGAGACCCAGTACTTC. It translates to CASSPTGSGETQYF.

The J gene is TRBJ1-4, the V gene TRBV2; D is perhaps TRBD1 (6 bases). The CDR3 sequence is 15 residues long. Trimming took off 1 base at V and 6 bases at J, with 12 bases between the two ends. From germline, CDR1 is SNHLY and CDR2 FYNNEI. The CDR3 protein is CASSEEQGTHEKLFF. CDR3 DNA: TGTGCCAGCAGTGAAGAGCAGGGGACCCATGAAAAACTGTTTTTT.

The V call is TRBV19, the J call TRBJ2-2; D remains unclear. This CDR3 is 17 amino acids long. Deletions cut 7 bases from V and 5 bases from J, with 23 bases between. Germline CDR1 LNHDA, CDR2 SQIVND (reference sequence). The DNA of the CDR3 is TGTGCCAGTATCGCAGCTGGGCCTTATCGTATAACCGGGGAGCTGTTTTTT. It yields the protein CASIAAGPYRITGELFF.

This clone showed up just a few times. Other DNA sequences in this sample translate to the same CDR3. This sequence joins TRBV18 and TRBJ1-1; 7 nucleotides align to TRBD1. Germline V lookup: CDR1 KGHSH, CDR2 LQKENI. The V gene end was trimmed by 3 bases and the J gene end by 0 bases; junction bases not matched to a gene: 1. The length of the CDR3 is 14 residues. The chain's CDR3 is CASSPQGVNTEAFF. Written as DNA, the CDR3 is TGTGCCAGCTCACCGCAGGGGGTGAACACTGAAGCTTTCTTT.

This chain uses TRBV5-1 with TRBJ1-2, with TRBD1 matching 8 bases. After removal of 0 bases from V and 3 bases from J, the junction contained 1 base not matched to a gene. The CDR3 is made up of 14 amino acids. Germline-derived CDR1 and CDR2 are SGHRS and YFSETQ. The CDR3 DNA sequence: TGCGCCAGCAGCTTGGGGGACAGGTACTATGGCTACACCTTC. Its translation: CASSLGDRYYGYTF.

The chain carries TRBV30 and TRBJ2-3, with 12 bases that match TRBD1. V was clipped by 8 bases and J by 2 bases; unmatched bases: 14. CDR1 is GTSNPN, CDR2 SVGIG, per germline (reference sequence). The CDR3 loop spans 17 amino acids. The CDR3 DNA reads TGTGCCATGATGGGGACAGGGGGCGTTGAAGCCACAGATACGCAGTATTTT. Translated, it gives CAMMGTGGVEATDTQYF.

This clone has more than one count but fewer than ten. V is TRBV5-4 and J is TRBJ2-1; 7 nucleotides align to TRBD2. The V and J ends lost 4 bases and 1 base, in that order; junction bases with no gene match: 8. Germline V gene sequence: CDR1 SGHNT, CDR2 YYREEE (reference sequence). CDR3 length: 16 amino acids. The CDR3, as DNA: TGTGCCAGCAGCCTTAAGAGCGGGATATCCTACAATGAGCAGTTCTTC. This translates into CASSLKSGISYNEQFF.

This clone was observed once. The chain recombines TRBV9 with TRBJ1-2; 7 nucleotides agree with TRBD1. Germline assignment: CDR1 SGDLS and CDR2 YYNGEE. V shed 1 base, J shed 1 base, and the junction held 7 bases outside the gene matches. This CDR3 spans 16 amino acids. CDR3 sequence (DNA): TGTGCCAGCAGCGTACCGCGACAGGGCGTTAACTATGGCTACACCTTC. It specifies CASSVPRQGVNYGYTF.

V gene TRBV28 combines with J gene TRBJ2-7; D remains unclear. The CDR3 loop spans 16 amino acids. Germline CDR1 and CDR2: MDHEN and SYDVKM. Trimming took off 8 bases at V and 4 bases at J, with 24 bases between the two ends. CDR3 bases: TGTGCCAGCTACCCAGGAACTTTCTCCTCTGAATACGAGCAGTACTTC. It specifies CASYPGTFSSEYEQYF.

The rearrangement uses TRBV30 and TRBJ2-3; 11 bases are a match to TRBD2. The trim removed 0 bases at V and 3 bases at J, leaving 5 bases unmatched. This CDR3 has 16 amino acids. The germline V gene encodes CDR1 GTSNPN and CDR2 SVGIG (reference sequence). The CDR3 sequence is CAWSVLAGGLTDTQYF. CDR3 in DNA: TGTGCCTGGAGTGTATTAGCGGGGGGGCTTACAGATACGCAGTATTTT.

For the CDR3, the DNA is TGCGCCAGCTCGGGAGGGCCGGGGGATACGCAGTATTTT. Amino acid sequence: CASSGGPGDTQYF. The chain combines TRBV5-1 with TRBJ2-3, with 8 bases that match TRBD2. J gave up 6 bases and V 7 bases, and 7 bases lay outside the gene matches. Germline loops: CDR1 SGHRS, CDR2 YFSETQ. This CDR3 region has 13 residues.

The V gene is TRBV6-5, the J gene TRBJ2-1; 7 positions match TRBD2. The trim removed 1 base at V and 9 bases at J, leaving 3 bases unmatched. Germline V CDR1 and CDR2: MNHEY, SVGAGI. The CDR3 is 13 residues long. CDR3: CASSYWEGSEQFF. CDR3 nucleotide sequence: TGTGCCAGCAGTTACTGGGAGGGTTCTGAGCAGTTCTTC.

The chain has TRBV5-4 and TRBJ1-1; weak D call: TRBD1 (6 bases). The germline gives CDR1 SGHNT, CDR2 YYREEE (reference sequence). Trimming shortened V by 5 bases and J by 1 base, and 15 bases separated the two germline ends. The CDR3 sequence is 15 residues long. The chain's CDR3 is CASSFRQVSNTEAFF. The CDR3 coding sequence is TGTGCCAGCAGTTTCCGACAGGTTTCGAACACTGAAGCTTTCTTT.

The genes are TRBV19 and TRBJ1-1; D is uncertain. V lost 7 bases to trimming and J lost 0 bases, with 27 bases between them. The CDR3 has 19 amino acids. Looked up from germline, CDR1 is LNHDA and CDR2 is SQIVND (reference sequence). In DNA, the CDR3 is TGTGCCAGTAATATCAGACTATCTAAGATCGGACGAATGAACACTGAAGCTTTCTTT. Encoded protein: CASNIRLSKIGRMNTEAFF.

The gene calls are TRBV5-6 and TRBJ1-6; TRBD1 might be the D (6 bases). The CDR3 runs to 16 residues. Germline V gives CDR1 SGHDT, CDR2 YYEEEE. Trimming took off 0 bases at V and 5 bases at J, with 12 bases between the two ends. The CDR3 protein is CASSLERGADNSPLHF. CDR3 coding DNA: TGTGCCAGCAGCTTGGAGCGGGGGGCCGATAATTCACCCCTCCACTTT.

V and J are TRBV7-6 and TRBJ2-2, with a tentative D call TRBD1 (6 bases). The CDR3 contains 14 residues. Germline V gene data show CDR1 as SGHVS and CDR2 as FNYEAQ. V lost 6 bases to trimming and J lost 7 bases, with 15 bases between them. This CDR3 reads CASRPFEGVGELFF. CDR3 coding DNA: TGTGCCAGCAGGCCCTTCGAGGGGGTCGGGGAGCTGTTTTTT.

The chain has TRBV12-5 and TRBJ2-4, with a possible D match to TRBD2 (6 bases). The CDR3 has 16 amino acids. V gave up 0 bases and J gave up 2 bases, with 11 bases separating them. Germline CDR1 LGHNT, CDR2 FRNRAP. CDR3 nucleotides: TGTGCTAGTGGTTTGGTACTGGGGGGTTCCAAAAACATTCAGTACTTC. It encodes CASGLVLGGSKNIQYF.

The chain uses TRBV5-6 and TRBJ2-7; 7 bases fit TRBD1. Germline assignment: CDR1 SGHDT and CDR2 YYEEEE. The CDR3 is made up of 14 amino acids. V was pared by 5 bases and J by 2 bases, with 7 bases of the junction left unmatched. The CDR3, as DNA: TGTGCCAGCAGACAAACCGGGACAGCCTACGAGCAGTACTTC. This codes for CASRQTGTAYEQYF.

This clone was counted only a few times. The chain carries TRBV28 and TRBJ2-7; 8 bases align to TRBD2. Germline lookup yields CDR1 MDHEN and CDR2 SYDVKM. The CDR3 spans 15 residues. Trimming at V came to 2 bases and at J to 4 bases, leaving 7 bases not matched to a gene. CDR3 region: CASSLRGLGRYEQYF. CDR3 coding DNA: TGTGCCAGCAGTTTAAGGGGACTAGGGAGGTACGAGCAGTACTTC.